These 25 T cell receptor beta chains came from one sample sequenced in a study of post-analysis software for immune sequencing data. Study-wide findings and caveats: The five TRBV segments detected at higher frequency in patients than in controls included TRBV5-6, TRBV5-1 and TRBV20-1.

The library was made from cDNA and included unique molecular identifiers. TCRdb ran MiXCR on the PCR reads and lists one entry per CDR3 protein. In the table there are more than 350,000 distinct CDR3 sequences, approximately 39% of which are singletons. Antigens of these TCRs are unknown. The sample taken for sequencing was blood. The receptor set was obtained from a girl aged 2-10 years with multiple sclerosis.

This chain connects TRBV29-1 to TRBJ1-2; no clear D gene. Between the trimmed V and J ends, which lost 3 bases and 4 bases, there was a span of 9 bases. The CDR3 loop spans 12 amino acids. The germline V gene encodes CDR1 SQVTM and CDR2 ANQGSEA. Here the CDR3 DNA reads TGCAGCGTTGAGGAGAGTCGCTATGGCTACACCTTC. Protein product: CSVEESRYGYTF. Together with reference TRBV29-1 and TRBJ1-2, the CDR3 gives the full variable domain: SAVISQKPSRDICQRGTSLTIQCQVDSQVTMMFWYRQQPGQSLTLIATANQGSEATYESGFVIDKFPISRPNLTFSTLTVSNMSPEDSSIYLCSVEESRYGYTFGSGTRLTVV.

The chain combines TRBV28 with TRBJ1-2; D is uncertain. The CDR3 runs to 14 residues. Germline CDR1 is MDHEN and CDR2 is SYDVKM. Trimming cost V 3 bases and J 8 bases, with 16 bases left between them. The CDR3 spells CASSFERLSPGYTF. For the CDR3, the DNA is TGTGCCAGCAGTTTTGAGCGGCTCAGCCCCGGCTACACCTTC.

The rearrangement joins TRBV7-2 to TRBJ2-5, with 8 bases identical to TRBD1. Germline loops: CDR1 SGHTA, CDR2 FQGNSA. V dropped 3 bases and J dropped 4; count of bases not matched to a gene: 4. This CDR3 comprises 14 residues. The CDR3 bases are TGTGCCAGCAGCTTTGGGACAGGAAGAGAGACCCAGTACTTC. Its protein product is CASSFGTGRETQYF.

Only a few counts were recorded for this clonotype. V gene TRBV9 combines with J gene TRBJ2-6; D perhaps matches TRBD1 (5 bases). The germline V and J ends were trimmed by 5 bases and 3 bases, with 9 bases remaining between them. The CDR3 sequence is 14 residues long. Germline values: CDR1 SGDLS, CDR2 YYNGEE. This CDR3 is CASRAGFGANVLTF. In DNA, the CDR3 is TGTGCCAGCAGAGCAGGGTTTGGGGCCAACGTCCTGACTTTC.

This chain links TRBV7-2 with TRBJ2-1, with TRBD2 matching over 9 bases. The germline gives CDR1 SGHTA, CDR2 FQGNSA. Losses at the gene ends were 7 bases for V and 10 bases for J; bases not matched to a gene: 14. There are 15 residues in the CDR3. The CDR3 bases are TGTGCCAGCACCGAGGGCCTAGCGGGAAGAGGGGAGCAGTTCTTC. It translates to CASTEGLAGRGEQFF. Supplemented by reference TRBV7-2 and TRBJ2-1, the full variable domain reads GAGVSQSPSNKVTEKGKDVELRCDPISGHTALYWYRQSLGQGLEFLIYFQGNSAPDKSGLPSDRFSAERTGGSVSTLTIQRTQQEDSAVYLCASTEGLAGRGEQFFGPGTRLTVL.

The chain uses TRBV20-1 and TRBJ2-3; 7 bases align to TRBD2. V lost 6 bases to trimming and J lost 2 bases; unmatched junction nucleotides: 8. Germline CDR1 and CDR2: DFQATT and SNEGSKA (reference sequence). The CDR3 covers 14 residues. The CDR3 coding sequence is TGCAGTGCGCCGGGACTACAACTCACAGATACGCAGTATTTT. Encoded protein: CSAPGLQLTDTQYF.

The table lists this clonotype with many counts. This chain joins TRBV20-1 and TRBJ2-7; 8 bases map to TRBD1. With V trimmed by 6 bases and J by 2 bases, 6 bases remained unmatched. Germline assignment: CDR1 DFQATT and CDR2 SNEGSKA (reference sequence). The CDR3 sequence is 13 residues long. DNA for the CDR3: TGCAGTGCCAGGGGGCGCCGAACCTACGAGCAGTACTTC. Protein: CSARGRRTYEQYF.

V and J are TRBV7-9 and TRBJ2-1, with 8 bases identical to TRBD2. Germline trimming cut 2 bases from V and 7 bases from J; bases unmatched to any gene: 4. The length of the CDR3 is 14 residues. The V gene's germline CDR1 is SEHNR and CDR2 FQNEAQ (reference sequence). The CDR3 is CASSLPGTRNEQFF. As DNA, the CDR3 is TGTGCCAGCAGCTTACCCGGGACTAGGAATGAGCAGTTCTTC.

This clonotype has a handful of counts. The chain has TRBV7-9 and TRBJ1-2; D remains unclear. Trimming removed 5 bases from V and 4 bases from J, with 8 bases in between. CDR3 length equals 12 residues. Germline-derived CDR1 and CDR2 are SEHNR and FQNEAQ (reference sequence). The CDR3 nucleotides read TGTGCCAGCAGCCCGACGGCCTATGGCTACACCTTC. This codes for CASSPTAYGYTF.

This clonotype was picked up one time. The junction shows a germline mismatch at one end, possibly a read error. The chain has TRBV27 and TRBJ2-1; D not resolved. Germline V gene lookup returns CDR1 MNHEY and CDR2 SMNVEV (reference sequence). This CDR3 comprises 14 residues. In DNA form, the CDR3 reads TGTGCCAGCAGTCTCTTAGAGATCCCCGATGAGCGGTTCTTC. Translated: CASSLLEIPDERFF.

As for this clonotype: Germline is not matched at one junction end, which may reflect a read error. The V call is TRBV7-7, the J call TRBJ2-1; TRBD2 aligns across 13 bases. The CDR3 has 16 amino acids. Germline loops: CDR1 SSHAT, CDR2 FNYEAQ (reference sequence). CDR3: CASSPAGLAGDNEQFF. In DNA form, the CDR3 reads TGTGCTAGCAGCCCCGCCGGACTAGCGGGGGACAATGAGCAGTTCTTC.

The CDR3, as DNA: TGTGCCAGCAGCCGAGGGACCAACTACGAGCAGTACTTC. This gives the protein CASSRGTNYEQYF. The genes are TRBV7-2 and TRBJ2-7; D may match TRBD1 or TRBD2 (5 bases each). CDR1 SGHTA and CDR2 FQGNSA come from the germline V gene. The CDR3 contains 13 residues. V was trimmed by 5 bases and J by 3 bases, leaving 11 bases between them.

This clonotype was seen only a few times. The V and J genes are TRBV28 and TRBJ2-4; TRBD1 agrees at 8 bases. The better agreement between TRBJ2-7 and the DNA end casts doubt on the J call. The CDR3 has 15 residues. Germline CDR1 and CDR2: MDHEN and SYDVKM. The CDR3: CASATGGSLGYEQYF. The DNA for the CDR3 is TGTGCCAGCGCCACAGGGGGAAGCCTTGGCTACGAGCAGTACTTC.

This chain joins TRBV4-3 and TRBJ2-7, with TRBD2 identical over 10 bases. This CDR3 is 18 amino acids long. With 4 bases clipped from V and 7 bases from J, the junction kept 19 bases outside the gene matches. The germline V gene encodes CDR1 LGHNA and CDR2 YSLEER. CDR3 loop: CASSPQVAGGWPSVEQYF. The DNA of the CDR3 is TGCGCCAGCAGCCCCCAAGTAGCGGGAGGATGGCCTTCGGTTGAGCAGTACTTC.

The chain carries TRBV5-1 and TRBJ2-1, with TRBD1 matching over 9 bases. CDR1 and CDR2 (germline): SGHRS, YFSETQ. The V segment lost 4 bases and the J segment 4 bases; nucleotides outside the gene matches: 9. This CDR3 comprises 16 residues. CDR3: CASSLATGGPYNEQFF. The CDR3 nucleotides read TGCGCCAGCAGCCTTGCAACAGGGGGCCCGTACAATGAGCAGTTCTTC.

Regarding this clonotype: Since a much larger clone is just one base distant, this may be a read error. This chain joins TRBV29-1 and TRBJ2-4; D assignment may be TRBD1 or TRBD2 (5 bases each). Trimming stripped 6 bases from V and 0 bases from J, with 15 bases between. This CDR3 comprises 15 residues. Germline CDR1 and CDR2: SQVTM and ANQGSEA. Here the CDR3 reads CSVAPGPPAKNIQYF. As DNA, the CDR3 is TGCAGCGTAGCACCGGGACCTCCAGCCAAAAACATTCAGTACTTC.

This clonotype has only a few counts. CDR3 protein: CASSFAGEVGNEQYF. DNA for the CDR3: TGTGCCAGCAGCTTCGCGGGGGAAGTCGGAAACGAGCAGTACTTC. This chain uses TRBV7-9 with TRBJ2-7; 7 bases map to TRBD2. The germline CDR1 and CDR2 sequences are SEHNR and FQNEAQ (reference sequence). V dropped 3 bases and J dropped 5; count of bases not matched to a gene: 10. The CDR3 contains 15 residues.

The chain uses TRBV15 and TRBJ2-4, with D tentatively TRBD2 (6 bases). Germline lookup yields CDR1 LNHNV and CDR2 YYDKDF (reference sequence). The V end lost 4 bases, the J end lost 0 bases, and 22 bases lay between the germline ends. CDR3 length: 19 amino acids. CDR3 DNA: TGTGCCACCAGCACTCAAAGGGACTTCTTAAGACTAGCCAAAAACATTCAGTACTTC. Translating it yields CATSTQRDFLRLAKNIQYF.

The gene calls are TRBV20-1 and TRBJ2-2, with 14 bases aligning to TRBD2. The junction had 9 bases not matched to a gene; V was cut back by 4 bases and J by 5 bases. The CDR3 is 17 residues long. Germline V gene sequence: CDR1 DFQATT, CDR2 SNEGSKA (reference sequence). The CDR3 loop reads CSAMRTSGRTGTGELFF. The CDR3 DNA sequence: TGCAGTGCTATGAGGACTAGCGGGAGGACGGGGACCGGGGAGCTGTTTTTT.

V and J are TRBV21-1 and TRBJ2-7; the table calls TRBD1, which could not be checked here. TRBV21-1 is shown as a pseudogene. This CDR3 is 15 amino acids long. The CDR3 protein is CASSKAGDGTYEQYF. DNA for the CDR3: TGTGCCAGCAGCAAAGCCGGGGACGGGACCTACGAGCAGTACTTC.

The chain links TRBV13 to TRBJ2-5, with D unresolved. CDR1 is PRHDT and CDR2 is FYEKMQ in the germline V gene (reference sequence). V was shortened by 3 bases and J by 0 bases, with 14 bases between the two germline ends. The CDR3 sequence is 16 residues long. This chain's CDR3 is CASSFRFEYYQETQYF. The CDR3 nucleotides read TGTGCCAGCAGCTTTCGGTTTGAATACTACCAAGAGACCCAGTACTTC.

This clonotype was observed at least ten times. This chain uses TRBV20-1 with TRBJ2-3; TRBD2 agrees at 13 bases. The J segment lost 6 bases and the V segment lost 5 bases, leaving 5 bases of the junction unmatched. The germline V gene has CDR1 DFQATT and CDR2 SNEGSKA (reference sequence). The length of the CDR3 is 14 residues. CDR3 sequence: CSALGLAGADTQYF. The CDR3 region has the DNA TGCAGTGCTCTAGGACTAGCGGGAGCGGATACGCAGTATTTT.

Only one count was recorded for this clonotype. The chain couples TRBV7-9 to TRBJ1-2; the D is unclear. V dropped 5 bases and J dropped 4 bases, with 17 bases sitting between them. The CDR3 sequence is 15 residues long. Looked up from germline, CDR1 is SEHNR and CDR2 is FQNEAQ (reference sequence). The CDR3: CASSPTEGVSYGYTF. The DNA of the CDR3 is TGTGCCAGCAGCCCGACCGAGGGTGTGAGCTATGGCTACACCTTC.

The chain carries TRBV28 and TRBJ2-7; TRBD2 aligns across 7 bases. This CDR3 has 14 residues. V lost 5 bases to trimming and J lost 5 bases; unmatched junction nucleotides: 9. CDR1 is MDHEN and CDR2 is SYDVKM in the germline V gene. CDR3 in DNA: TGTGCCAGCAGTCAGGTCGGGACTATCCACGAGCAGTACTTC. Protein product: CASSQVGTIHEQYF.

The chain recombines TRBV29-1 with TRBJ2-1; tentative D call: TRBD2 (5 bases). Germline values: CDR1 SQVTM, CDR2 ANQGSEA. The ends were cut back, 6 bases at V and 4 bases at J, with 16 bases in the middle. CDR3 length: 14 residues. The CDR3 protein is CSVTITSPYNEQFF. CDR3 sequence (DNA): TGCAGCGTCACCATCACTAGTCCGTACAATGAGCAGTTCTTC.